The rows below give T cell receptor beta chains drawn from one sample of a study of shared clonotypes between healthy human individuals. Using immunoSEQ multiplex PCR, the repertoire was profiled, and TCRdb retains in-frame clones only, with some absent. The table shows about 1.5 million clones, with 95% to 99% occurring only once. The sample consisted of naive CD4+ T cells sorted from blood. The receptors were gathered from a man younger than 40 in good health. CDR3s include the opening cysteine and the closing phenylalanine or tryptophan. The D gene is left open where the match is weak. Part of the rows lack a size; the others show once, few, many or a class for expanded clones.

J: TRBJ2-7; D: TRBD2; size: NA; V: TRBV2; DNA: TGTGCCAGCGGGACTAGCGAGACAAGCTCCTACGAGCAGTACTTC; CDR3: CASGTSETSSYEQYF
J: TRBJ2-1; D: TRBD2; size: NA; V: TRBV9; DNA: TGTGCCAGCAGCGAGGGGACTAGCGGGAGAGGGAGCTCCTACAATGAGCAGTTCTTC; CDR3: CASSEGTSGRGSSYNEQFF
J: TRBJ2-7; D: TRBD1; size: NA; V: TRBV27; DNA: TGTGCCAGCAGTAGGTGGACAGGGGCCACGACGGGGTGGTACTTC; CDR3: CASSRWTGATTGWYF
J: TRBJ2-4; D: TRBD2; size: NA; V: TRBV11-2; DNA: TGTGCCAGCAGCTTAACTCCGGGACTAGCGGGAGGAAACATTCAGTACTTC; CDR3: CASSLTPGLAGGNIQYF
J: TRBJ2-7; D: NA; size: NA; V: TRBV15; DNA: TGTGCCACCAGCAGGGGCAGGGGTCGCAGCTACGAGCAGTACTTC; CDR3: CATSRGRGRSYEQYF
J: TRBJ2-7; D: NA; size: NA; V: TRBV20-1; DNA: TGCAGTCTGCTAGGCTCCTACGAGCAGTACTTC; CDR3: CSLLGSYEQYF
J: TRBJ2-7; D: TRBD1; size: NA; V: TRBV5-1; DNA: TGCGCCAGCAGCTTTGGGGCCGGGACAGATTACGAGCAGTACTTC; CDR3: CASSFGAGTDYEQYF
J: TRBJ2-1; D: NA; size: NA; V: TRBV9; DNA: TGTGCCAGCAGCGCGGAGGGCCGGTACAATGAGCAGTTCTTC; CDR3: CASSAEGRYNEQFF
J: TRBJ1-4; D: TRBD1; size: NA; V: TRBV30; DNA: TGTGCCTGGAGTACCTCAGGGGGCTGGAGTGAAAAACTGTTTTTT; CDR3: CAWSTSGGWSEKLFF
J: TRBJ2-5; D: NA; size: NA; V: TRBV25-1; DNA: TGTGCCAGCAGTGATTATGCTAGTAGCAGATACCAAGAGACCCAGTACTTC; CDR3: CASSDYASSRYQETQYF
J: TRBJ2-1; D: NA; size: NA; V: TRBV5-1; DNA: TGCGCCAGCAGCTTGGCCAGGGTGTCGGTCAATGAGCAGTTCTTC; CDR3: CASSLARVSVNEQFF
J: TRBJ2-2; D: NA; size: NA; V: TRBV5-1; DNA: TGCGCCAGCAGCTTGGCCGGGGAGCTGTTTTTT; CDR3: CASSLAGELFF
J: TRBJ2-1; D: NA; size: NA; V: TRBV5-4; DNA: TGTGCCAGCAGCTTGGTTGATAGTCATGAGCAGTTCTTC; CDR3: CASSLVDSHEQFF
J: TRBJ1-2; D: NA; size: NA; V: TRBV19; DNA: TGTGCCAGTTGTCCAGGGGCCATCCCGAGTGGCTACACCTTC; CDR3: CASCPGAIPSGYTF
J: TRBJ1-2; D: TRBD1; size: NA; V: TRBV5-6; DNA: TGTGCCAGCAGCTTGCGCCAGGGGGCGGCTGGCTACACCTTC; CDR3: CASSLRQGAAGYTF
J: TRBJ2-7; D: NA; size: NA; V: TRBV5-1; DNA: TGCGCCAGCAGCTTCCGAGTTGACTCCTACGAGCAGTACTTC; CDR3: CASSFRVDSYEQYF
J: TRBJ2-5; D: NA; size: NA; V: TRBV15; DNA: TGTGCCACCAGCAGAGAGGGGATGGGGGAGACCCAGTACTTC; CDR3: CATSREGMGETQYF
J: TRBJ2-1; D: NA; size: once; V: TRBV20-1; DNA: TGCAGTGCTAGCGGGAGTAGTGAGCAGTTCTTC; CDR3: CSASGSSEQFF
J: TRBJ2-7; D: TRBD2; size: NA; V: TRBV28; DNA: TGTGCCAGCCCGCCACGGGGGGTGGACTTATACGAGCAGTACTTC; CDR3: CASPPRGVDLYEQYF
J: TRBJ2-1; D: NA; size: once; V: TRBV27; DNA: TGTGCCAGCAGTCCCTATTTCTCCTCCTACAATGAGCAGTTCTTC; CDR3: CASSPYFSSYNEQFF
J: TRBJ2-7; D: NA; size: NA; V: TRBV7-8; DNA: TGTGCCAGCAGCTCGGGTCGGGGGGCCTTTTACGAGCAGTACTTC; CDR3: CASSSGRGAFYEQYF
J: TRBJ2-2; D: NA; size: NA; V: TRBV14; DNA: TGTGCCAGCAGCCAAGATACGGCCCTTTACGCCGGGGAGCTGTTTTTT; CDR3: CASSQDTALYAGELFF
J: TRBJ2-2; D: NA; size: NA; V: TRBV2; DNA: TGTGCCAGCAGTAAATATTCAGGGTTATCCGGGGAGCTGTTTTTT; CDR3: CASSKYSGLSGELFF
J: TRBJ2-5; D: NA; size: NA; V: TRBV5-1; DNA: TGCGCCAGTTCGGACCATCCGGCTACAGAGACCCAGTACTTC; CDR3: CASSDHPATETQYF
J: TRBJ1-2; D: NA; size: NA; V: TRBV5-5; DNA: TGTGCCAGCAGCTTGCAGGGTACCGAGCCGTATGGCTACACCTTC; CDR3: CASSLQGTEPYGYTF
J: TRBJ1-1; D: NA; size: NA; V: TRBV28; DNA: TGTGCCAGCACCGGACGGGGTACAGGCACTGAAGCTTTCTTT; CDR3: CASTGRGTGTEAFF
J: TRBJ2-1; D: NA; size: NA; V: TRBV5-6; DNA: TGTGCCAGCAGCTTGTGGTTGGGTGAGCAGTTCTTC; CDR3: CASSLWLGEQFF
J: TRBJ2-1; D: TRBD2; size: NA; V: TRBV14; DNA: TGTGCCAGCAGCCACATTTCTCCGGGACTAGCGGGAGTATCAGGCTCCTACAATGAGCAGTTCTTC; CDR3: CASSHISPGLAGVSGSYNEQFF
J: TRBJ2-7; D: TRBD2; size: NA; V: TRBV4-1; DNA: TGCGCCAGCAGCCGAAATTATCAGGGACTAGCGGAAAGCTCCTACGAGCAGTACTTC; CDR3: CASSRNYQGLAESSYEQYF
J: TRBJ2-7; D: TRBD2; size: NA; V: TRBV28; DNA: TGTGCCAGCAGTCCGGGGGGGACACTGACCTACGAGCAGTACTTC; CDR3: CASSPGGTLTYEQYF
J: TRBJ1-5; D: NA; size: NA; V: TRBV7-6; DNA: TGTGCCAGCAGTAGGGGGTTAGGTCAGCCCCAGCATTTT; CDR3: CASSRGLGQPQHF
J: TRBJ1-2; D: TRBD1; size: NA; V: TRBV5-1; DNA: TGCGCCAGCAGCGGGACAGTTGAAGCGGGCTATGGCTACACCTTC; CDR3: CASSGTVEAGYGYTF
J: TRBJ2-1; D: TRBD2; size: NA; V: TRBV27; DNA: TGTGCCAGCAGTGGACCCGGGACTAGCAGCTACAATGAGCAGTTCTTC; CDR3: CASSGPGTSSYNEQFF
J: TRBJ1-2; D: TRBD1; size: NA; V: TRBV19; DNA: TGTGCCAGTATCAACCTACTGGACAGGGCGAATGGCTACACCTTC; CDR3: CASINLLDRANGYTF
J: TRBJ2-5; D: NA; size: NA; V: TRBV4-1; DNA: TGCGCCAGCAGCTCAACTAGGGGCGAGACCCAGTACTTC; CDR3: CASSSTRGETQYF
J: TRBJ1-2; D: NA; size: once; V: TRBV5-4; DNA: TGTGCCAGCAGCCGCGAGGGTAAGGGAGTGAACTATGGCTACACCTTC; CDR3: CASSREGKGVNYGYTF
J: TRBJ2-2; D: NA; size: NA; V: TRBV5-1; DNA: TGCGCCAGCAGCTTGGATGGCAGGGGAGTGGGGGAGCTGTTTTTT; CDR3: CASSLDGRGVGELFF
J: TRBJ2-4; D: NA; size: NA; V: TRBV25-1; DNA: TGTGCCAGCAGTACACAAAGTGGGGGTGGAAACATTCAGTACTTC; CDR3: CASSTQSGGGNIQYF
J: TRBJ2-1; D: NA; size: NA; V: TRBV7-9; DNA: TGTGCCAGCAGCCCCCGGACGGCAGAAGCCCGTTACAATGAGCAGTTCTTC; CDR3: CASSPRTAEARYNEQFF
J: TRBJ1-5; D: NA; size: few; V: TRBV18; DNA: TGTGCCAGCTCACCACAGGGGAATCAGCCCCAGCATTTT; CDR3: CASSPQGNQPQHF
J: TRBJ2-7; D: NA; size: NA; V: TRBV5-5; DNA: TGTGCCAGCAGCTTGGAACAGGGATGGGGCGAGCAGTACTTC; CDR3: CASSLEQGWGEQYF
J: TRBJ2-3; D: NA; size: NA; V: TRBV2; DNA: TGTGCCAGCAGTGAGTACAGGAGGGCTAGCACAGATACGCAGTATTTT; CDR3: CASSEYRRASTDTQYF
J: TRBJ2-1; D: TRBD2; size: NA; V: TRBV25-1; DNA: TGTGCCAGCCAAGCTAGCGGGAGGGCCAATGAGCAGTTCTTC; CDR3: CASQASGRANEQFF
J: TRBJ1-5; D: NA; size: NA; V: TRBV7-9; DNA: TGTGCCAGCAGCTTTACCCAGGGGAATCAGCCCCAGCATTTT; CDR3: CASSFTQGNQPQHF
J: TRBJ2-3; D: NA; size: NA; V: TRBV5-1; DNA: TGCGCCAGCAGCCAAGGAAGCACAGATACGCAGTATTTT; CDR3: CASSQGSTDTQYF
J: TRBJ2-3; D: NA; size: NA; V: TRBV7-7; DNA: TGTGCTAGCAGCCTCGGGACTGTCACAGATACGCAGTATTTT; CDR3: CASSLGTVTDTQYF
J: TRBJ2-7; D: NA; size: NA; V: TRBV2; DNA: TGTGCCAGCAGTGCCGAGTGGGTAAGGAACGAGCAGTACTTC; CDR3: CASSAEWVRNEQYF
J: TRBJ2-3; D: NA; size: NA; V: TRBV29-1; DNA: TGCAGCGTTGGTTTTGGGATAATCCCTCTTGGAGATACGCAGTATTTT; CDR3: CSVGFGIIPLGDTQYF
J: TRBJ2-7; D: NA; size: NA; V: TRBV27; DNA: TGTGCCAGCAGTTTATATGCCGGAAGGGGGTACGAGCAGTACTTC; CDR3: CASSLYAGRGYEQYF
J: TRBJ2-5; D: TRBD2; size: NA; V: TRBV10-2; DNA: TGCGCCAGCAGTGAATATCCTAGCGGGTACCAAGAGACCCAGTACTTC; CDR3: CASSEYPSGYQETQYF
J: TRBJ1-5; D: NA; size: NA; V: TRBV9; DNA: TGTGCCAGCAGCGTAGACCCTTGGAATCAGCCCCAGCATTTT; CDR3: CASSVDPWNQPQHF
J: TRBJ1-1; D: NA; size: once; V: TRBV19; DNA: TGTGCCAGTAGGGTTTGGACTGAAGCTTTCTTT; CDR3: CASRVWTEAFF
J: TRBJ2-1; D: NA; size: NA; V: TRBV5-6; DNA: TGTGCCAGCAGCTTCTATGGGTCGGTAGGATACAATGAGCAGTTCTTC; CDR3: CASSFYGSVGYNEQFF